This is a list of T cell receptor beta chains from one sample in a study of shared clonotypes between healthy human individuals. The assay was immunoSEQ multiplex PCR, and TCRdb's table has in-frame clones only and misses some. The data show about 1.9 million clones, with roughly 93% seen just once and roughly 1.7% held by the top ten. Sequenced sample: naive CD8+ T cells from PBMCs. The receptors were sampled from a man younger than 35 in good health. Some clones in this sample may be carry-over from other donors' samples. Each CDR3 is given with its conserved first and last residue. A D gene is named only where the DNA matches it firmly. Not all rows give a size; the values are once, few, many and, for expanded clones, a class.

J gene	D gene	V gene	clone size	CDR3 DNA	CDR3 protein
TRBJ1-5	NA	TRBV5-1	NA	TGCGCCAGCAGTACCAGGGGCCATAGCAATCAGCCCCAGCATTTT	CASSTRGHSNQPQHF
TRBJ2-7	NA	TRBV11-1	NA	TGTGCCAGCAGCACGGAGGGGCGCAGCTCCTACGAGCAGTACTTC	CASSTEGRSSYEQYF
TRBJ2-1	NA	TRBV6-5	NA	TGTGCCAGCAGTCCAACCCGGACGGGCTACAATGAGCAGTTCTTC	CASSPTRTGYNEQFF
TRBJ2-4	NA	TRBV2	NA	TGTGCCAGCAGGGGATTTGAAGGGGTTCAGTACTTC	CASRGFEGVQYF
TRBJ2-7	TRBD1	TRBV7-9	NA	TGTGCCAGCAGCGGCACAGGGGGTACCTACGAGCAGTACTTC	CASSGTGGTYEQYF
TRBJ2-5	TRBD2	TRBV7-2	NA	TGTGCCAGCAGCTTTGGGATAGCGGGAGGCCTGACGGAGACCCAGTACTTC	CASSFGIAGGLTETQYF
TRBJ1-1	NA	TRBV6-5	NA	TGTGCCAGCAGTTACAGTGACAGGTGGGGCACTGAAGCTTTCTTT	CASSYSDRWGTEAFF
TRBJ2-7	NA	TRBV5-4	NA	TGTGCCAGCAGTTGGGTAGGGGCGGGCGAGCAGTACTTC	CASSWVGAGEQYF
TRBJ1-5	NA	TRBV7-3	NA	TGTGCCAGCAGCTCCCGAAACTCATGGAATAGCAATCAGCCCCAGCATTTT	CASSSRNSWNSNQPQHF
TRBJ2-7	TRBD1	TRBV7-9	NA	TGTGCCAGCAGCTCCCTTGAGCAGGGGGCCTACGAGCAGTACTTC	CASSSLEQGAYEQYF
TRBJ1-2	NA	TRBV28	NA	TGTGCCAGCAGCCACGACGCCGGAGACTGGAAAGATGGCTACACCTTC	CASSHDAGDWKDGYTF
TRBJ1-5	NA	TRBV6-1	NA	TGTGCCAGCAGTGATCGTCCCTATAGCAATCAGCCCCAGCATTTT	CASSDRPYSNQPQHF
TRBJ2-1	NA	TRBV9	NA	TGTGCCAGCAGCGTAGGGGGGGAAACCTACAATGAGCAGTTCTTC	CASSVGGETYNEQFF
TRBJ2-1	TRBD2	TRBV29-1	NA	TGCAGCGTTGAACCCACTAGCGGGAGGGTGAATGAGCAGTTCTTC	CSVEPTSGRVNEQFF
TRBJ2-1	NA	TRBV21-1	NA	TGTGCCAGCAGCAAAGCACAACAGACATACTACTACAATGAGCAGTTCTTC	CASSKAQQTYYYNEQFF
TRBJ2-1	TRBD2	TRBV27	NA	TGTGCCAGCAGTTGGGTTAGCGGGAGCTCCTACAATGAGCAGTTCTTC	CASSWVSGSSYNEQFF
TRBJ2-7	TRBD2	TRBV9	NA	TGTGCCAGCAGCGGGGGACTAGCGGGGAGCTCCTACGAGCAGTACTTC	CASSGGLAGSSYEQYF
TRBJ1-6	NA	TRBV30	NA	TGTGCCTGGGGACCCCTACCAGGGGCCAATTCACCCCTCCACTTT	CAWGPLPGANSPLHF
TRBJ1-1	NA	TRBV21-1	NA	TGTGCCAGCAGCATCGCAGGAGTTAACACTGAAGCTTTCTTT	CASSIAGVNTEAFF
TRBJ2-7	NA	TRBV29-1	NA	TGCAGCGTTGTCGGGGAGGAATACGAGCAGTACTTC	CSVVGEEYEQYF
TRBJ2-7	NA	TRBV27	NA	TGTGCCAGCAGACCTGAGAGGGCCCTATCGGGGGAGCAGTACTTC	CASRPERALSGEQYF
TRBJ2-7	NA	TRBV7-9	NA	TGTGCCAGCAGCTCGGGGGGGACAGTCCTTATCGACGAGCAGTACTTC	CASSSGGTVLIDEQYF
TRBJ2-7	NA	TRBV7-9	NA	TGTGCCAGCAGCTCCAGGGATTCCTCCTACGAGCAGTACTTC	CASSSRDSSYEQYF
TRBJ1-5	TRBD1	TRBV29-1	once	TGCAGCGCCGTGGGACAGGGAGGGGAGCCCCAGCATTTT	CSAVGQGGEPQHF
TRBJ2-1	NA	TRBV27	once	TGTGCCAGCAGCCCAGACACGCTAGGCTACAATGAGCAGTTCTTC	CASSPDTLGYNEQFF
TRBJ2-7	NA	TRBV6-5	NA	TGTGCCAGCAGTTACTCGATTGGGGGACTGCCCTACGAGCAGTACTTC	CASSYSIGGLPYEQYF
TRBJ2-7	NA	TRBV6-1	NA	TGTGCCAGCAGTGAAGCAGGGGGGGCGACTTCCTACGAGCAGTACTTC	CASSEAGGATSYEQYF
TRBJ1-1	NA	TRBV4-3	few	TGCGCCAGCAGCCCATCATCTGGAGAGAACACTGAAGCTTTCTTT	CASSPSSGENTEAFF
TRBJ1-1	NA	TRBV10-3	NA	TGTGCCATCAGTGATCGCGCTCGTTTGAACACTGAAGCTTTCTTT	CAISDRARLNTEAFF
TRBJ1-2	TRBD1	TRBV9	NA	TGTGCCAGCAGCGTGGGACAGGGAAGCTATGGCTACACCTTC	CASSVGQGSYGYTF
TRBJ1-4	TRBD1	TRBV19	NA	TGTGCCACGACGAACAGGGGATCATCTAATGAAAAACTGTTTTTT	CATTNRGSSNEKLFF
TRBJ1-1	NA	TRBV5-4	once	TGTGCCAGCAGCTTGGGAAGCCAGGCTTTCTTT	CASSLGSQAFF